The source of this TCR beta chain is a study of T cell responses to AZD1222 COVID-19 vaccine. Study-wide points: Just six AZD1222 recipients were seropositive at baseline.

Profiling relied on immunoSEQ multiplex PCR, and the TCRdb table lists in-frame clones only, not all of them. Here the sample spans under 150,000 clones, over 85% being singletons. Comment on this clone: The antigen remains undetermined.

This CDR3 region has 15 residues. The germline gives CDR1 SGHTA, CDR2 FQGTGA. Trimming took off 5 bases at V and 7 bases at J, with 17 bases between the two ends. The chain couples TRBV7-3 to TRBJ1-4; a weak D match, TRBD1 (6 bases). The material sequenced was peripheral blood, taken on day 0 of AZD1222 vaccination. This clonotype was obtained from an adult in good health. The CDR3 nucleotides read TGTGCCAGCAGCGCCACCGGGATACAGGGTGAAAAACTGTTTTTT. Its translation: CASSATGIQGEKLFF.